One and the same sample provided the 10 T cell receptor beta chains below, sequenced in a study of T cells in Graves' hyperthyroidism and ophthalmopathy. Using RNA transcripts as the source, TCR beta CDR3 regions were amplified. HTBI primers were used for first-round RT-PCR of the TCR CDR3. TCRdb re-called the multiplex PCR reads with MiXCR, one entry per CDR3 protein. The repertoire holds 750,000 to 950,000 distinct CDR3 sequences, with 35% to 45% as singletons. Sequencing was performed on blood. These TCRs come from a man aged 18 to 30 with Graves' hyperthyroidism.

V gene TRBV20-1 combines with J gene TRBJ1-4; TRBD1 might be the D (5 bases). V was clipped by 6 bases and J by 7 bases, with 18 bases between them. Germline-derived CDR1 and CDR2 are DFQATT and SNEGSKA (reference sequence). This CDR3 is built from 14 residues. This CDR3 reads CSALRPGRVEKLFF. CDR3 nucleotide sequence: TGCAGTGCGCTTAGGCCAGGCAGGGTTGAAAAACTGTTTTTT.

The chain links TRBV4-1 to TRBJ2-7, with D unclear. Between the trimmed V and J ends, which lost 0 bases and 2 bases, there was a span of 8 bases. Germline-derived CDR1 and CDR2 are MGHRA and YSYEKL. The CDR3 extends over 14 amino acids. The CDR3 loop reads CASSQEPSPYEQYF. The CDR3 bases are TGCGCCAGCAGCCAAGAGCCTAGTCCCTACGAGCAGTACTTC.

Here the CDR3 DNA reads TGTGCCATCAGTGCCCAAGGAGGGAGGTATCCTAATCAGCCCCAGCATTTT. This gives the protein CAISAQGGRYPNQPQHF. V and J are TRBV10-3 and TRBJ1-5; no reliable D call. CDR1 and CDR2 (germline): ENHRY, SYGVKD. This CDR3 contains 17 residues. Trimming cost V 4 bases and J 4 bases, with 20 bases left between them.

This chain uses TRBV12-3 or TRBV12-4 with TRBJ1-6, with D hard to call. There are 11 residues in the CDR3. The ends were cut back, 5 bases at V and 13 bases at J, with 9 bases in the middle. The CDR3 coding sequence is TGTGCCAGCAGTCCCCCGGGGCCCCTCCACTTT. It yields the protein CASSPPGPLHF.

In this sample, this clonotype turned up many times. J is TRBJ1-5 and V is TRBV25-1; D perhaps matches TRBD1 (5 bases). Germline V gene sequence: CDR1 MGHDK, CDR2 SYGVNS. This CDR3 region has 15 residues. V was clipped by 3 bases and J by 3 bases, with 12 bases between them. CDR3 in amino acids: CASSDQGSFNQPQHF. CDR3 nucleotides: TGTGCCAGCAGTGATCAGGGATCATTCAATCAGCCCCAGCATTTT.

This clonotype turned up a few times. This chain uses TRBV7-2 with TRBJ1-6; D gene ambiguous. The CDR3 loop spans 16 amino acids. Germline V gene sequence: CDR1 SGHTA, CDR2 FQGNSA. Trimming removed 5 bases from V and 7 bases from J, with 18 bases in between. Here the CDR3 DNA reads TGTGCCAGCAGCAGGAACACCCTGGAGGGAAATTCACCCCTCCACTTT. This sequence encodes CASSRNTLEGNSPLHF. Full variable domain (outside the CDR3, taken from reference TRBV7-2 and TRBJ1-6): GAGVSQSPSNKVTEKGKDVELRCDPISGHTALYWYRQSLGQGLEFLIYFQGNSAPDKSGLPSDRFSAERTGGSVSTLTIQRTQQEDSAVYLCASSRNTLEGNSPLHFGNGTRLTVT.

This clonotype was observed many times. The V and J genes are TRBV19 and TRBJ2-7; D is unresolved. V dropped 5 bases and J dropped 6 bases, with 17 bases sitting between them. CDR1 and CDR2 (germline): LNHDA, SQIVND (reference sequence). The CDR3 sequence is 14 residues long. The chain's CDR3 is CASSVTDGKGEQYF. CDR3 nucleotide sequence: TGTGCCAGTAGTGTCACGGACGGAAAAGGCGAGCAGTACTTC. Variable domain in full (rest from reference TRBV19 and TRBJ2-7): DGGITQSPKYLFRKEGQNVTLSCEQNLNHDAMYWYRQDPGQGLRLIYYSQIVNDFQKGDIAEGYSVSREKKESFPLTVTSAQKNPTAFYLCASSVTDGKGEQYFGPGTRLTVT.

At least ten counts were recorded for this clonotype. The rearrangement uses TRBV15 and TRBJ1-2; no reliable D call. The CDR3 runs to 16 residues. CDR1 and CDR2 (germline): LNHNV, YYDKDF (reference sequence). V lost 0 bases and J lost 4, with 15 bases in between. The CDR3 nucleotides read TGTGCCACCAGCAGAGATCGGTTAGCGCATAGCTATGGCTACACCTTC. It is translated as CATSRDRLAHSYGYTF.

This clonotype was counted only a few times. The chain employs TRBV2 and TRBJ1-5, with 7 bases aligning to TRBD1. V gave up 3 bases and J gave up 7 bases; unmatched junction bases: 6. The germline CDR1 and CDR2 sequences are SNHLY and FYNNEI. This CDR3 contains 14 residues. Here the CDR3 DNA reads TGTGCCAGCAGTGACACAGGGGCGGGCCAGCCCCAGCATTTT. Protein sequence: CASSDTGAGQPQHF. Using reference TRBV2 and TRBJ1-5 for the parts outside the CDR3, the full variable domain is EPEVTQTPSHQVTQMGQEVILRCVPISNHLYFYWYRQILGQKVEFLVSFYNNEISEKSEIFDDQFSVERPDGSNFTLKIRSTKLEDSAMYFCASSDTGAGQPQHFGDGTRLSIL.

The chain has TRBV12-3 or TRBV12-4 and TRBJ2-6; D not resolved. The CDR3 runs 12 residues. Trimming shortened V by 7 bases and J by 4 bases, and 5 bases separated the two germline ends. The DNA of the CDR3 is TGTGCCAGCAACACAGGGGCCAACGTCCTGACTTTC. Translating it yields CASNTGANVLTF.